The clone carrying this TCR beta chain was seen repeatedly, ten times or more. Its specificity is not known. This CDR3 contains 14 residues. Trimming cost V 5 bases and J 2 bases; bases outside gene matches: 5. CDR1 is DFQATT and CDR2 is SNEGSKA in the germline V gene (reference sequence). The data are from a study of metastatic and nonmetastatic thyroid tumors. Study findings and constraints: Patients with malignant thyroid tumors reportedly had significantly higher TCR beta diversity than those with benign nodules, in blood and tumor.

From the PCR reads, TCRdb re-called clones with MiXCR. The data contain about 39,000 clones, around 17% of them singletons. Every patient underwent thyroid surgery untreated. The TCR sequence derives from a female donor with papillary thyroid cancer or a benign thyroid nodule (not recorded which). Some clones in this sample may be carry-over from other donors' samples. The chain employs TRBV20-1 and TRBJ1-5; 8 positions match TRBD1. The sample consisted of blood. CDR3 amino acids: CSAGQGGGNQPQHF. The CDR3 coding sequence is TGCAGTGCTGGACAGGGCGGGGGCAATCAGCCCCAGCATTTT.